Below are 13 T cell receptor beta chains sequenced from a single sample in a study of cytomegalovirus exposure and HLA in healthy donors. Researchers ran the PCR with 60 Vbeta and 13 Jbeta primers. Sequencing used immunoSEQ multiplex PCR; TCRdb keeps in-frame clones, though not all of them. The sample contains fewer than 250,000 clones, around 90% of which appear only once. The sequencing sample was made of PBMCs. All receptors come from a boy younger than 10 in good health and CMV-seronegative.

The CDR3 nucleotides read TGTGCCAGCAGCAGTGACCCGGGACAGGGCCGCGAGCAGTACTTC. Its translation: CASSSDPGQGREQYF. The chain carries TRBV5-6 and TRBJ2-7; 9 bases are a match to TRBD1. Germline V gene sequence: CDR1 SGHDT, CDR2 YYEEEE. The CDR3 length is 15 residues. The V and J ends lost 4 bases and 6 bases, in that order; junction bases with no gene match: 11.

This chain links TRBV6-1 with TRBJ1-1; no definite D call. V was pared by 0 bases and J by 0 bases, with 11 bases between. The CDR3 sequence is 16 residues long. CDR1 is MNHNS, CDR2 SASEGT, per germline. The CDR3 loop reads CASSEALGTMNTEAFF. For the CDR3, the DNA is TGTGCCAGCAGTGAAGCGCTAGGCACCATGAACACTGAAGCTTTCTTT.

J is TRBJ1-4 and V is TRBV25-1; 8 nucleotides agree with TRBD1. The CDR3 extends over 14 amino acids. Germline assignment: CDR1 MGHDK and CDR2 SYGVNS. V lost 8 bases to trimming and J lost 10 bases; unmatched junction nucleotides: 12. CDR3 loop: CASQQGGSRVKLFF. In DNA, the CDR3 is TGTGCCAGCCAACAGGGGGGGAGCAGGGTAAAACTGTTTTTT. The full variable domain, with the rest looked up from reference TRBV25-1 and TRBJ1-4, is EADIYQTPRYLVIGTGKKITLECSQTMGHDKMYWYQQDPGMELHLIHYSYGVNSTEKGDLSSESTVSRIRTEHFPLTLESARPSHTSQYLCASQQGGSRVKLFFGSGTQLSVL.

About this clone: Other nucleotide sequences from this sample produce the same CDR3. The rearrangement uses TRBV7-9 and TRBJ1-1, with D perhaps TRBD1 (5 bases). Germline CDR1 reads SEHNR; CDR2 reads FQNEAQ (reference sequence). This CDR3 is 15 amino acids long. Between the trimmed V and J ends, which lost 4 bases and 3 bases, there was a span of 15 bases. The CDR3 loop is CASSSRTRGDTEAFF. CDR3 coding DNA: TGTGCCAGCAGCTCCCGGACCCGGGGGGACACTGAAGCTTTCTTT.

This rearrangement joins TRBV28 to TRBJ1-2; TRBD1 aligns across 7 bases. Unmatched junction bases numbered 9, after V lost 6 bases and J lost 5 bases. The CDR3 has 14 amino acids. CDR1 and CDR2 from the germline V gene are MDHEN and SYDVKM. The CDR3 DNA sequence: TGTGCCAGCAGCCACAGGGGCGTCTTATATGGCTACACCTTC. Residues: CASSHRGVLYGYTF.

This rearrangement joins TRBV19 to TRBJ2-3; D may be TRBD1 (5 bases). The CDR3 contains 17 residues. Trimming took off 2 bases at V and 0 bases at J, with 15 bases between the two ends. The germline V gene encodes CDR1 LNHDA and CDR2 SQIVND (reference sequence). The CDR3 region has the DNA TGTGCCAGTAGTATATCCCCAGGGATTGTTAGCACAGATACGCAGTATTTT. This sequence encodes CASSISPGIVSTDTQYF. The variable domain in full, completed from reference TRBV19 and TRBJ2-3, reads DGGITQSPKYLFRKEGQNVTLSCEQNLNHDAMYWYRQDPGQGLRLIYYSQIVNDFQKGDIAEGYSVSREKKESFPLTVTSAQKNPTAFYLCASSISPGIVSTDTQYFGPGTRLTVL.

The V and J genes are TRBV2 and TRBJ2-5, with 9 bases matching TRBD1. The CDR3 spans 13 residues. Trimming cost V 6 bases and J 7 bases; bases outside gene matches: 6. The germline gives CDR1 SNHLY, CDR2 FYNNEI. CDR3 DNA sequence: TGTGCCAGCAGCGGGGACAGGGTGGGGACCCAGTACTTC. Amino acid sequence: CASSGDRVGTQYF.

CDR3 bases: TGTGCCTGGAGTGTAACGGGGGACGAGCAGTACTTC. This codes for CAWSVTGDEQYF. The chain is built from TRBV30 and TRBJ2-7; the D gene is possibly TRBD2 (6 bases). Germline V gives CDR1 GTSNPN, CDR2 SVGIG (reference sequence). The CDR3 is 12 amino acids. V lost 0 bases and J lost 5, with 8 bases in between.

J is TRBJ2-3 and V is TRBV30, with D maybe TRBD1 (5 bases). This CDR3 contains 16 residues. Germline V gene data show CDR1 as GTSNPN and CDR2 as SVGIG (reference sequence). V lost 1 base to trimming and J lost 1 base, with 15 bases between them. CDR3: CAWSGGGGIRTDTQYF. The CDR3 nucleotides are TGTGCCTGGAGTGGGGGCGGTGGGATTCGCACAGATACGCAGTATTTT.

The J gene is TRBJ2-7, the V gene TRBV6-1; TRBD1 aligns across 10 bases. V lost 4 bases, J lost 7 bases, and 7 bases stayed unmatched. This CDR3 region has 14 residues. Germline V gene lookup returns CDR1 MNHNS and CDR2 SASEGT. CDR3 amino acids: CASSVWDRGGEQYF. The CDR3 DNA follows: TGTGCCAGCAGTGTTTGGGACAGGGGCGGAGAGCAGTACTTC.

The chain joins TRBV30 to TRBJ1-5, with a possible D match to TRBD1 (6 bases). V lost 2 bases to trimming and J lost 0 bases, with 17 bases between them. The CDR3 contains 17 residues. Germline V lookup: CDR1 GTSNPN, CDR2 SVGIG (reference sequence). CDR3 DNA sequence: TGTGCCTGGAGTCCGTCATACGGGGACAATAGCAATCAGCCCCAGCATTTT. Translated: CAWSPSYGDNSNQPQHF.

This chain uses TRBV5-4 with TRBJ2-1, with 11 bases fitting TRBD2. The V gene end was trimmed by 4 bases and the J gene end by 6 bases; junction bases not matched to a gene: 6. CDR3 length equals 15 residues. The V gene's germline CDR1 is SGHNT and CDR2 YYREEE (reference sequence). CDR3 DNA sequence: TGTGCCAGCAGCAAACTAGCGGGAGAGCGCAATGAGCAGTTCTTC. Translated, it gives CASSKLAGERNEQFF.

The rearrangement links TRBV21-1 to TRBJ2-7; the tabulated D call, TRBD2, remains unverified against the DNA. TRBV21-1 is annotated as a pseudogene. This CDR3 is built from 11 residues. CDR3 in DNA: TGCTCCAGGCGGGACCCGTACGAGCAGTACTTC. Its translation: CSRRDPYEQYF.